This T cell receptor (beta chain) was documented in a study of CD8 T cells in ankylosing spondylitis. The CDR3 runs to 16 residues. CDR1 and CDR2 from the germline V gene are SGDLS and YYNGEE. The junction had 6 bases not matched to a gene; V was cut back by 0 bases and J by 4 bases. Whole-study findings and limits: In synovial fluid and blood from reactive arthritis, some motif variants were previously reported.

This clonotype was recorded at least ten times. Its antigen is still unknown. Via MiXCR, TCRdb re-called the 5' RACE reads, giving one row per CDR3 protein. The sample includes 40,000 or so distinct CDR3 sequences, roughly 3.1% of them seen just once. This clonotype originated in a male donor with ankylosing spondylitis or in good health (not recorded which). Sequenced sample: blood, either unsorted or a sorted T cell fraction (not recorded which). The J gene is TRBJ2-2, the V gene TRBV9, with 7 bases lining up with TRBD2. CDR3 nucleotides: TGTGCCAGCAGCGTAGGGTTAGCGGGCCTCACCGGGGAGCTGTTTTTT. Its protein product is CASSVGLAGLTGELFF.